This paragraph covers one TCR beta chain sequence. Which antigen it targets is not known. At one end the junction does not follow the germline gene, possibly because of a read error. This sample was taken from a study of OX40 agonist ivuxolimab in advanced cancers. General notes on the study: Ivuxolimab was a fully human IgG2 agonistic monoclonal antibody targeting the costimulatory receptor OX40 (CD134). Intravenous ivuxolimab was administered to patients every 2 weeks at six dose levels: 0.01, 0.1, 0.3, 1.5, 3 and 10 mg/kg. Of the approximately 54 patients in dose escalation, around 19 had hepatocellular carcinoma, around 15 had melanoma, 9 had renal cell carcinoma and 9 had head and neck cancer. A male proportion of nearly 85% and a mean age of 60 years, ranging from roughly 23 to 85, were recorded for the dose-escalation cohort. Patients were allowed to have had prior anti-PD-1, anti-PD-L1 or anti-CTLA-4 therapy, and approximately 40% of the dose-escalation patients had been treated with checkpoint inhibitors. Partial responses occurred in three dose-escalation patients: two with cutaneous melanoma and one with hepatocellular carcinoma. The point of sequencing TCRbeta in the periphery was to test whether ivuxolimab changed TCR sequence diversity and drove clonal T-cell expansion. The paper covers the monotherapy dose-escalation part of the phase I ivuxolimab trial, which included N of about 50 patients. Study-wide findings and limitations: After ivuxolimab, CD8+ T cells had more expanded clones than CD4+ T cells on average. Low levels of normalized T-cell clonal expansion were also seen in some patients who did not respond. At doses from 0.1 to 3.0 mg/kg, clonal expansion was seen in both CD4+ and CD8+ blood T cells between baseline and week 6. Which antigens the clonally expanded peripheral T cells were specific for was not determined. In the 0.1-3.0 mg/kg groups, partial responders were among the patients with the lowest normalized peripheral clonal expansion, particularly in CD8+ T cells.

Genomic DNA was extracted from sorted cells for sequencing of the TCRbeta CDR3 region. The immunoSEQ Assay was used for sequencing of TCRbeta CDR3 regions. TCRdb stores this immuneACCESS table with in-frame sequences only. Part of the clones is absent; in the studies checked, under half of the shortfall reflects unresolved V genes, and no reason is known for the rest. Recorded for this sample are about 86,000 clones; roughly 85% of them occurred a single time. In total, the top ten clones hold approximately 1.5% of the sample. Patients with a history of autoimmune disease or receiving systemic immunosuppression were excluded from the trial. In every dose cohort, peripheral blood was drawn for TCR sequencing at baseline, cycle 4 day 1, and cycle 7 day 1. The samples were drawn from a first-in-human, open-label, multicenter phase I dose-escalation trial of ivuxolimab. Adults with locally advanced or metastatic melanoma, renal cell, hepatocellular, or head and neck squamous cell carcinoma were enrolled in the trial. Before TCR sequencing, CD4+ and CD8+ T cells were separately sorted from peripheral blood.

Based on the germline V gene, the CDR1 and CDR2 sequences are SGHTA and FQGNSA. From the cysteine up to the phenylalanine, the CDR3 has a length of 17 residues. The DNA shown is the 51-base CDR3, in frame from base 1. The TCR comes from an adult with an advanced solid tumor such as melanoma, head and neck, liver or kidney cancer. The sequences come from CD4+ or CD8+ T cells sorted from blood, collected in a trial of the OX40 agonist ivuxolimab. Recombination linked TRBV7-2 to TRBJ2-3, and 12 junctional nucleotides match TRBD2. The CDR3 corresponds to CASSLAGGASSTDTQYF. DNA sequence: TGTGCCAGCAGCCTAGCGGGGGGGGCGTCTAGCACAGATACGCAGTATTTT.